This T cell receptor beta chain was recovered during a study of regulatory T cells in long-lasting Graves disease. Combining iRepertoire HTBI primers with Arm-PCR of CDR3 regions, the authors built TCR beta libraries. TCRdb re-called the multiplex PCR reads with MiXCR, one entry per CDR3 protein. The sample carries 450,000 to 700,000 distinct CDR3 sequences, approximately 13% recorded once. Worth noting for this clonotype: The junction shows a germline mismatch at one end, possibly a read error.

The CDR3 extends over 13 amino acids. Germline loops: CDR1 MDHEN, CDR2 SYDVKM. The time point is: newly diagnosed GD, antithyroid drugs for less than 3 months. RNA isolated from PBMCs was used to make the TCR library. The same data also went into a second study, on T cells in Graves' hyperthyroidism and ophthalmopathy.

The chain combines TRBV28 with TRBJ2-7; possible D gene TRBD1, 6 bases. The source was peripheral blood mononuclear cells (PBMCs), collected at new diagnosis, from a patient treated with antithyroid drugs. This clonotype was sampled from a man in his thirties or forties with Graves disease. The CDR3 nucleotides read TGTGCCTGCAGGAGAGACAGGAAATCCGAGCAGTACTTC. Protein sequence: CACRRDRKSEQYF.